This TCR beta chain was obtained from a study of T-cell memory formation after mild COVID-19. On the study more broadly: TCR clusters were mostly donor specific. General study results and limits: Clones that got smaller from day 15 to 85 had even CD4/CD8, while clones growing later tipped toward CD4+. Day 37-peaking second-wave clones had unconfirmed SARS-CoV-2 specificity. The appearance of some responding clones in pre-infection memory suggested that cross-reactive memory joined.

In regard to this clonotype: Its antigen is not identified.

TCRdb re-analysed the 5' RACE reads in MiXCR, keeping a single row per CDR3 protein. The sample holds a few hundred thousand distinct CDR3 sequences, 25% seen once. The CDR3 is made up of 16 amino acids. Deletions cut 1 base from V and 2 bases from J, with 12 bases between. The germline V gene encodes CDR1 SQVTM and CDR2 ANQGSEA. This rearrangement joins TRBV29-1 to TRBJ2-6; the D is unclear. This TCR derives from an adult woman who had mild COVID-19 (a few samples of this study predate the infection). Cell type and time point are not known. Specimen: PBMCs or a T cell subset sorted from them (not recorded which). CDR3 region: CSVEGDPQTGANVLTF. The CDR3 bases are TGCAGCGTTGAAGGGGATCCCCAGACTGGGGCCAACGTCCTGACTTTC.